This T cell receptor beta chain is from a study of blood T cell repertoires in COVID-19. The wider study: T cells, B-cell-depleted T cells, or PBMCs provided the cDNA or gDNA that served as material.

How the authors handled the data: Amplification of reference gene primers provided the estimated nucleated cell counts. The repertoire was sequenced with immunoSEQ multiplex PCR; TCRdb's copy has only in-frame clones and lacks some. That table furnishes V, J and clone size, whereas the DNA furnished D and trimming. The sample has more than 300,000 clones, roughly 83% seen once; the top ten hold around 1.6%. The CDR3 consists of 15 residues. J was trimmed by 3 bases and V by 5 bases; bases with no gene match: 5. CDR1 and CDR2 from the germline V gene are LGHNA and YNFKEQ. The TCR comes from a woman aged 50 to 65 with acute or convalescent COVID-19. V usage is TRBV4-2 and J usage is TRBJ1-2; 11 bases map to TRBD1. Specimen: peripheral blood. As DNA, the CDR3 is TGTGCCAGCAGCTCAGGACAGGGGGCCTACTATGGCTACACCTTC. It encodes CASSSGQGAYYGYTF.